This T cell receptor (beta chain) derives from a study of T-cell memory formation after mild COVID-19. Study at large: Across donors, TCR clusters were largely donor specific.

One entry per CDR3 protein, called by TCRdb with MiXCR from the 5' RACE reads. Found here are roughly 320,000 distinct CDR3 sequences, around 28% of them singletons; the top ten hold roughly 12%. Findings and caveats of the study: Shrinking CD4+ clones resided mostly in CM and EM, and CD8+ ones in EMRA.

This clonotype was observed a few times. Its antigen remains unidentified. Sequencing was carried out using PBMCs or a T cell subset sorted from them (not recorded which). The sequence came from an adult woman who had mild COVID-19 (a few samples of this study predate the infection). Cell type and time point are not known.

CDR3 DNA sequence: TGTGCCAGCAGCGGGACAGGGCTTGGAAACACCATATATTTT. This translates into CASSGTGLGNTIYF. V and J are TRBV5-5 and TRBJ1-3; 9 nucleotides line up with TRBD1. The CDR3 runs 14 residues. V trimming: 4 bases; J trimming: 3 bases; junction bases outside the gene matches: 2. Germline-derived CDR1 and CDR2 are SGHKS and YYEKEE (reference sequence).